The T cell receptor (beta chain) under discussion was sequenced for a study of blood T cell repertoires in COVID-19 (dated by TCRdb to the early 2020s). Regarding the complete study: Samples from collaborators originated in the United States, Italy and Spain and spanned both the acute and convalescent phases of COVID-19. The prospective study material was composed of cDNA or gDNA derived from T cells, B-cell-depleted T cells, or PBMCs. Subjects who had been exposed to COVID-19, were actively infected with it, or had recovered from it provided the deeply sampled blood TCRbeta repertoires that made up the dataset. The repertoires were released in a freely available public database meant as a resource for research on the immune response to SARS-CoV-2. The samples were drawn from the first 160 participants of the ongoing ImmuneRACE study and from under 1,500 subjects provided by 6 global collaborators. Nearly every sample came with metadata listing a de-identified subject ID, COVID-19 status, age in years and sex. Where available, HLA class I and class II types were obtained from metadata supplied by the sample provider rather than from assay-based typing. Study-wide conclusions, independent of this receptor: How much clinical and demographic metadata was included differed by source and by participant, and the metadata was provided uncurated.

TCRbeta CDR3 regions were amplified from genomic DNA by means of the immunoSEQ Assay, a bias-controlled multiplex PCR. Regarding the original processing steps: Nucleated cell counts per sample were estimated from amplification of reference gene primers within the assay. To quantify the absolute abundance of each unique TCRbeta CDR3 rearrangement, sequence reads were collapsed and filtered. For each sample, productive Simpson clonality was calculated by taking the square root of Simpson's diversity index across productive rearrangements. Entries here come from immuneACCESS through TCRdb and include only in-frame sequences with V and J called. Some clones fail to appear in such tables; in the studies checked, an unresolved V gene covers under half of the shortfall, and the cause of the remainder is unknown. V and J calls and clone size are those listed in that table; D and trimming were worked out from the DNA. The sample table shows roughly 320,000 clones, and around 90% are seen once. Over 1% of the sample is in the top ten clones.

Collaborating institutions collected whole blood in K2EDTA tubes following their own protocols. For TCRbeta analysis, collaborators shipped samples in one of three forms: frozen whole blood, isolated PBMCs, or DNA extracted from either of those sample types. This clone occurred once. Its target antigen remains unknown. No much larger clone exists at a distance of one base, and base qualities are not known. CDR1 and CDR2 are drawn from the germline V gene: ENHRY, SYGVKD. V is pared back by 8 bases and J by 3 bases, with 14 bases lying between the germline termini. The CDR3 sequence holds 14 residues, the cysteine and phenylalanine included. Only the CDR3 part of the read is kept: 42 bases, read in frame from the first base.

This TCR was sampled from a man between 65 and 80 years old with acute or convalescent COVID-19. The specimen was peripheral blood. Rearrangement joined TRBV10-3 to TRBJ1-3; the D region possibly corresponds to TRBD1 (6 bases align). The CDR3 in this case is CAIRGANDGNTIYF. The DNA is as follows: TGTGCCATCCGGGGGGCGAACGATGGAAACACCATATATTTT.